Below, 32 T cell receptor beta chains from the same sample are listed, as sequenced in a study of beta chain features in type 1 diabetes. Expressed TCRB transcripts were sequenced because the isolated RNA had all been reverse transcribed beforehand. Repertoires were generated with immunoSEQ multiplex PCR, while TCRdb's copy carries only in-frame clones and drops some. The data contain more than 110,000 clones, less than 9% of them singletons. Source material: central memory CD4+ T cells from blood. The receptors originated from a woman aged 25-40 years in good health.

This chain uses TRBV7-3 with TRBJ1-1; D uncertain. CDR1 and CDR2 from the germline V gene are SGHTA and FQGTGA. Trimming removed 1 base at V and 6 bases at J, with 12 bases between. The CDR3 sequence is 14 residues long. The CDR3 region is CASSLNSGAAEAFF. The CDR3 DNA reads TGTGCCAGCAGCTTAAATTCAGGCGCTGCTGAAGCTTTCTTT.

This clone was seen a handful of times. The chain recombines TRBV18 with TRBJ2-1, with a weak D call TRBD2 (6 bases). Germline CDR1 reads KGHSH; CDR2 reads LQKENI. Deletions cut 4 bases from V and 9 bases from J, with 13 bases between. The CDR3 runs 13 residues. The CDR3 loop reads CASSLLTRGEQFF. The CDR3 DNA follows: TGTGCCAGCTCACTCCTGACTAGGGGTGAGCAGTTCTTC.

In nucleotides, the CDR3 is TGTGCCTGGAGTGACTGGCAGGACTACGAGCAGTACTTC. Amino acid sequence: CAWSDWQDYEQYF. This chain connects TRBV30 to TRBJ2-7, with no clear D. Germline V gene data show CDR1 as GTSNPN and CDR2 as SVGIG (reference sequence). CDR3 length: 13 residues. Trimming left V 1 base short and J 3 bases short, with 10 bases between.

Here the CDR3 reads CASNAAQRHPQETQYF. The CDR3 region has the DNA TGTGCCAGCAATGCCGCCCAGCGTCATCCCCAAGAGACCCAGTACTTC. V and J are TRBV11-2 and TRBJ2-5; no clear D gene. CDR1 SGHAT and CDR2 FQNNGV come from the germline V gene. V was shortened by 7 bases and J by 1 base, with 19 bases between the two germline ends. There are 16 residues in the CDR3.

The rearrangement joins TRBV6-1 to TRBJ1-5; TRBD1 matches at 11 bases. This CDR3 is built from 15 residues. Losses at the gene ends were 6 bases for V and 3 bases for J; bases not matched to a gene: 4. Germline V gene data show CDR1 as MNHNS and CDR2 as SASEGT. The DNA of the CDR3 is TGTGCCAGCAGCGGGGACAGGGGGTACAATCAGCCCCAGCATTTT. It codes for CASSGDRGYNQPQHF.

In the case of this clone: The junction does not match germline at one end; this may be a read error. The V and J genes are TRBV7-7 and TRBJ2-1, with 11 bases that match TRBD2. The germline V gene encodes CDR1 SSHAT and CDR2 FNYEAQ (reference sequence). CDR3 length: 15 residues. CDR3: CASSYGTSGSNEQFF. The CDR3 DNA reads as TGTGCTAGCAGCTATGGGACTAGCGGAAGCAATGAGCAGTTCTTC.

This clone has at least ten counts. The CDR3, as DNA: TGTGCCAGCAGTGAACAGGGACAGGTGGGAGATACGCAGTATTTT. Translated, it gives CASSEQGQVGDTQYF. The V gene is TRBV6-1, the J gene TRBJ2-3; TRBD1 matches 8 bases. After removal of 2 bases from V and 5 bases from J, the junction contained 6 bases not matched to a gene. The germline V gene has CDR1 MNHNS and CDR2 SASEGT. The CDR3 loop spans 15 amino acids.

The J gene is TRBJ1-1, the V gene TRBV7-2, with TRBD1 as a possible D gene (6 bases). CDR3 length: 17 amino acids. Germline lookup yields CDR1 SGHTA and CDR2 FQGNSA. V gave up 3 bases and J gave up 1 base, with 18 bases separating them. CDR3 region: CASSLQFLGAGNTEAFF. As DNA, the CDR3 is TGTGCCAGCAGCTTGCAGTTCTTGGGGGCAGGGAACACTGAAGCTTTCTTT. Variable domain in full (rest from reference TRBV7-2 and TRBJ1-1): GAGVSQSPSNKVTEKGKDVELRCDPISGHTALYWYRQSLGQGLEFLIYFQGNSAPDKSGLPSDRFSAERTGGSVSTLTIQRTQQEDSAVYLCASSLQFLGAGNTEAFFGQGTRLTVV.

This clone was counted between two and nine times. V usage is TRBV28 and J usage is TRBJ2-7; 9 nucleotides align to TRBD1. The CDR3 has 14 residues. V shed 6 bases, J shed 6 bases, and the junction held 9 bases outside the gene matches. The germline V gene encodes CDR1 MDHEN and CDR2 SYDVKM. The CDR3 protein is CASSERQGVSEQYF. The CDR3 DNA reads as TGTGCCAGCAGCGAGAGACAGGGGGTCTCCGAGCAGTACTTC.

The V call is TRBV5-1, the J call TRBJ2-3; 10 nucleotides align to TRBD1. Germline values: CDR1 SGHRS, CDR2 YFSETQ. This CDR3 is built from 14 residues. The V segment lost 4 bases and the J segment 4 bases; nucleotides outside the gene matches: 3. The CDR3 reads CASSPGTGADTQYF. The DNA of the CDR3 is TGCGCCAGCAGCCCCGGGACAGGGGCAGATACGCAGTATTTT.

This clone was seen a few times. The CDR3 DNA sequence: TGTGCCAGCAGCGCAAAGCGGGGGGAAGAGACCCAGTACTTC. Protein product: CASSAKRGEETQYF. The chain links TRBV7-2 to TRBJ2-5; 9 bases map to TRBD2. After removal of 5 bases from V and 3 bases from J, the junction contained 4 bases not matched to a gene. The CDR3 consists of 14 residues. Germline V CDR1 and CDR2: SGHTA, FQGNSA.

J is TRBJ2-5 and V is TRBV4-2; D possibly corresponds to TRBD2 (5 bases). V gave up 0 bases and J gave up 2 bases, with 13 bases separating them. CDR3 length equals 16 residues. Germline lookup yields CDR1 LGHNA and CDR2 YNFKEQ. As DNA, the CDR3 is TGTGCCAGCAGCCAAGATGGGCGGACTGGGCAAGAGACCCAGTACTTC. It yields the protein CASSQDGRTGQETQYF.

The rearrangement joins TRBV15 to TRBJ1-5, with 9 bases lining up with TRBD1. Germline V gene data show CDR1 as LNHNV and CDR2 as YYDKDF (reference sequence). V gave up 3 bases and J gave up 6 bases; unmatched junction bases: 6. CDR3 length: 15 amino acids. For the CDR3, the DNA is TGTGCCACCAGCAGGGCGGGACAGGGCGTTCAGCCCCAGCATTTT. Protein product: CATSRAGQGVQPQHF. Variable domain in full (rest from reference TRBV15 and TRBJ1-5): DAMVIQNPRYQVTQFGKPVTLSCSQTLNHNVMYWYQQKSSQAPKLLFHYYDKDFNNEADTPDNFQSRRPNTSFCFLDIRSPGLGDTAMYLCATSRAGQGVQPQHFGDGTRLSIL.

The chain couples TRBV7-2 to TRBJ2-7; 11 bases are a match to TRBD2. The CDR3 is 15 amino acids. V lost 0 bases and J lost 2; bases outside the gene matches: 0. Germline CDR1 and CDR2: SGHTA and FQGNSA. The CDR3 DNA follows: TGTGCCAGCAGCTTAGCGACTAGCGGGACCTACGAGCAGTACTTC. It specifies CASSLATSGTYEQYF. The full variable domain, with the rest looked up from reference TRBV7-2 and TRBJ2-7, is GAGVSQSPSNKVTEKGKDVELRCDPISGHTALYWYRQSLGQGLEFLIYFQGNSAPDKSGLPSDRFSAERTGGSVSTLTIQRTQQEDSAVYLCASSLATSGTYEQYFGPGTRLTVT.

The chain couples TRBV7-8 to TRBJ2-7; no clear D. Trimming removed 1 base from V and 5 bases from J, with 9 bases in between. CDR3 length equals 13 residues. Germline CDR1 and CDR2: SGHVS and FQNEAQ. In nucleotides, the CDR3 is TGTGCCAGCAGCTTAGTGCGTCGCAACGAGCAGTACTTC. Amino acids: CASSLVRRNEQYF.

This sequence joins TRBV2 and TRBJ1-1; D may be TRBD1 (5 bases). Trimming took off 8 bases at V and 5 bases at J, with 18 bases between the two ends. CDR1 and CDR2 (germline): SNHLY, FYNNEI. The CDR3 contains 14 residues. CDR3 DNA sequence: TGTGCCAGCCACCTTCTAGGGGCGAGAACTGAAGCTTTCTTT. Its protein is CASHLLGARTEAFF.

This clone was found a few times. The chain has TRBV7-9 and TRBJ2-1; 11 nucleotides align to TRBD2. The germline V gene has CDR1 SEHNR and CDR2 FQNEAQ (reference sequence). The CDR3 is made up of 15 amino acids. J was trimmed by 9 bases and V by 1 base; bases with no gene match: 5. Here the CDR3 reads CASSLVTSGNGEQFF. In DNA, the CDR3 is TGTGCCAGCAGCTTAGTGACTAGCGGGAACGGTGAGCAGTTCTTC.

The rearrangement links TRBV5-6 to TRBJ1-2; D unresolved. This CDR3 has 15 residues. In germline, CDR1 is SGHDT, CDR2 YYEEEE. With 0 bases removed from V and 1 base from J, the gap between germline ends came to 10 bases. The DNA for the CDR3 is TGTGCCAGCAGCTTGGTCGGGAGAAGTAACTATGGCTACACCTTC. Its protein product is CASSLVGRSNYGYTF.

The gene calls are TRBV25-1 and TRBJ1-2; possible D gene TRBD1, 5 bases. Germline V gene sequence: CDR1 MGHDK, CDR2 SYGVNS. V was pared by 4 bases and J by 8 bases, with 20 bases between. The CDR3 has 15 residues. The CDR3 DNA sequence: TGTGCCAGCAGTGGACAAGGAGGGGCGGGTGTAGGCTACACCTTC. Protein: CASSGQGGAGVGYTF.

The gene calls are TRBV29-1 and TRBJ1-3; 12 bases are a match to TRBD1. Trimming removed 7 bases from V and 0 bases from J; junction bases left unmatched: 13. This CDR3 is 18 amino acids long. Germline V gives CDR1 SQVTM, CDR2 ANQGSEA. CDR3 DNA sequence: TGCAGCGAGAAGGAGGGCGGGACAGGGGGCAACTCTGGAAACACCATATATTTT. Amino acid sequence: CSEKEGGTGGNSGNTIYF. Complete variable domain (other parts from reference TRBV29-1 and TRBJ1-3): SAVISQKPSRDICQRGTSLTIQCQVDSQVTMMFWYRQQPGQSLTLIATANQGSEATYESGFVIDKFPISRPNLTFSTLTVSNMSPEDSSIYLCSEKEGGTGGNSGNTIYFGEGSWLTVV.

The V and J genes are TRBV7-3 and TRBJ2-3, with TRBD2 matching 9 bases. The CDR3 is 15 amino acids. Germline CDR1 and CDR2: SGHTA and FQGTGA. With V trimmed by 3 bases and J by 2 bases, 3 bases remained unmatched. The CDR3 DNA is TGTGCCAGCAGCTTCTTAGCGGGAGTCACAGATACGCAGTATTTT. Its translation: CASSFLAGVTDTQYF.

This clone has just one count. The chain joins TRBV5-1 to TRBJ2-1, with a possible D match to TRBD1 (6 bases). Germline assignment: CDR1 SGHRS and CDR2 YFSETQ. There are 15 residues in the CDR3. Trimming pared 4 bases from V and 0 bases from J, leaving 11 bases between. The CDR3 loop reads CASSLQGSSYNEQFF. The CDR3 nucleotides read TGCGCCAGCAGCCTGCAGGGGAGCTCCTACAATGAGCAGTTCTTC.

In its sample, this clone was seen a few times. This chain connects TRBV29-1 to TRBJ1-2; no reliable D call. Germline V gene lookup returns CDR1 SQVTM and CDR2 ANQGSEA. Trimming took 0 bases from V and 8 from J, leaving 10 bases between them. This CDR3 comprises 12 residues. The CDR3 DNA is TGCAGCGTTGAAGAGCTGGTTAGCGGCTACACCTTC. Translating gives CSVEELVSGYTF.

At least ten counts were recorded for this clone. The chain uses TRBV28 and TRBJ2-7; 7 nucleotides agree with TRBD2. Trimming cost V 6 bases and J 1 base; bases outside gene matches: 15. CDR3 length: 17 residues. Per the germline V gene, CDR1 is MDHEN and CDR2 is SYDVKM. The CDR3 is CASSFPPWEGRSYEQYF. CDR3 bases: TGTGCCAGCAGCTTCCCCCCTTGGGAGGGGAGGTCCTACGAGCAGTACTTC.

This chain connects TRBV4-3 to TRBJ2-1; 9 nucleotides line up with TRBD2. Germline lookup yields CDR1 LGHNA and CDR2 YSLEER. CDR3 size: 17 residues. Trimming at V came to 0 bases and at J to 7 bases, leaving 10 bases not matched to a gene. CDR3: CASSQEGRLAGRNEQFF. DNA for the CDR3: TGCGCCAGCAGCCAAGAAGGGCGTCTAGCGGGAAGAAATGAGCAGTTCTTC.

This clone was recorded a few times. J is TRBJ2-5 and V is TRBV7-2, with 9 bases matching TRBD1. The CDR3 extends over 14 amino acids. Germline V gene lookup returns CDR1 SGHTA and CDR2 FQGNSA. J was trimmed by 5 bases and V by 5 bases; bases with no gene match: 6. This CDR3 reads CASSVTGGEETQYF. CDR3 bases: TGTGCCAGCAGCGTCACAGGGGGCGAGGAGACCCAGTACTTC.

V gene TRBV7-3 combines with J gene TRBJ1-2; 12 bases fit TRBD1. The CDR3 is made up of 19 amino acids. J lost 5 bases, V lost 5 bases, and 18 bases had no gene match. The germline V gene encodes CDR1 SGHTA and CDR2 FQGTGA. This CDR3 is CASSPTPGQGARRDYGYTF. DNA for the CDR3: TGTGCCAGCAGCCCGACCCCGGGACAGGGGGCGCGAAGGGATTATGGCTACACCTTC.

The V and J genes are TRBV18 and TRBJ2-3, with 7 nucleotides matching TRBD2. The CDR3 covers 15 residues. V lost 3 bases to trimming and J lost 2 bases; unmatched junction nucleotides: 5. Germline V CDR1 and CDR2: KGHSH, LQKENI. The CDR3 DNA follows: TGTGCCAGCTCACCTCTAGCGGAACTCACAGATACGCAGTATTTT. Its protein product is CASSPLAELTDTQYF.

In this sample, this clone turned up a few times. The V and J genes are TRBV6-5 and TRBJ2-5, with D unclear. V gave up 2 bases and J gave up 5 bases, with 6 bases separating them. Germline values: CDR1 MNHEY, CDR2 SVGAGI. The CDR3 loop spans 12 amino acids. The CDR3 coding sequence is TGTGCCAGCAGTTACACTCTGGAGACCCAGTACTTC. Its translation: CASSYTLETQYF.

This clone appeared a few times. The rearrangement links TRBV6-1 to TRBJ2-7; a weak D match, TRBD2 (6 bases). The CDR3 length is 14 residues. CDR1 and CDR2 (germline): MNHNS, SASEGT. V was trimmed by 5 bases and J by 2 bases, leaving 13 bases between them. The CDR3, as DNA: TGTGCCAGCAGTACCCAGGAGGGCCCCTACGAGCAGTACTTC. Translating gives CASSTQEGPYEQYF.

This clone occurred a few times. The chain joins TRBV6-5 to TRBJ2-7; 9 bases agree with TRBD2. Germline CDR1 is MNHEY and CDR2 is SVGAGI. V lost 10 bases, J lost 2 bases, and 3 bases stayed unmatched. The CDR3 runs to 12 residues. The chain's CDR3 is CAKREVPYEQYF. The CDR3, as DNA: TGTGCCAAGCGGGAGGTCCCCTACGAGCAGTACTTC.

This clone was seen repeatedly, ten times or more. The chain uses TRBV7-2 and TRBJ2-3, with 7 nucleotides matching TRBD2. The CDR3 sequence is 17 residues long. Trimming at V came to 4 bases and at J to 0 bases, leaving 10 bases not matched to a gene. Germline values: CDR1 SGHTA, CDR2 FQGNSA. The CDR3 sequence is CASSYPPSGYSTDTQYF. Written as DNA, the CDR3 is TGTGCCAGCAGCTACCCTCCTAGCGGATATAGCACAGATACGCAGTATTTT.